Sequencing of this T cell receptor beta chain was carried out in a study of T cell changes during pregnancy in multiple sclerosis. Sequencing used immunoSEQ multiplex PCR; TCRdb keeps in-frame clones, though not all of them. The table includes around 49,000 clones, more than 85% detected once. Sequences were derived from CD8+ T cells from peripheral blood mononuclear cells, sampled in the first trimester of pregnancy. The TCR originated in a female donor with multiple sclerosis, enrolled in a pregnancy study.

The CDR3 DNA sequence: TGCGCCAGCAGCTTGGCCCTTTCGGGATACGAGCAGTACTTC. Encoded protein: CASSLALSGYEQYF. The V gene is TRBV5-1, the J gene TRBJ2-7, with D perhaps matching TRBD2 (5 bases). The length of the CDR3 is 14 residues. With 0 bases removed from V and 4 bases from J, the gap between germline ends came to 11 bases. CDR1 is SGHRS and CDR2 is YFSETQ in the germline V gene. The whole variable domain, filled in from reference TRBV5-1 and TRBJ2-7, reads KAGVTQTPRYLIKTRGQQVTLSCSPISGHRSVSWYQQTPGQGLQFLFEYFSETQRNKGNFPGRFSGRQFSNSRSEMNVSTLELGDSALYLCASSLALSGYEQYFGPGTRLTVT.